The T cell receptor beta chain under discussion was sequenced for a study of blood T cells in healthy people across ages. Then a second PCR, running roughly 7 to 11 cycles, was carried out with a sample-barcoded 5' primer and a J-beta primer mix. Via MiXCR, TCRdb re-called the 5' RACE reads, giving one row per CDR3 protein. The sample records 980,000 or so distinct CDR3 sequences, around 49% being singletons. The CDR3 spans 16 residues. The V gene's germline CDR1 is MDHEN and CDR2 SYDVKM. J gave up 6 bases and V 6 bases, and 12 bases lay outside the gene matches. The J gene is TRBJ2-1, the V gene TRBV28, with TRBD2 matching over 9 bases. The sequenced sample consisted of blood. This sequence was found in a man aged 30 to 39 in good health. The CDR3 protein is CASSNSGRAGGNEQFF. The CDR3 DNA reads TGTGCCAGCAGCAACTCGGGTCGAGCGGGGGGCAATGAGCAGTTCTTC.